A single TCR beta chain is shown here with its context. One junction end does not reproduce the germline sequence, and a read error may be involved. The sample comes from a study of human T cells and chemical hapten exposure. Each CDR3 protein gets one entry after TCRdb re-called the RACE reads with MiXCR. The data contain roughly 120,000 distinct CDR3 sequences, approximately 9.5% of them singletons. The time point is: healthy volunteer bleed at 2 weeks. Extraction of total RNA was performed on unfractionated whole blood. This CDR3 is built from 14 residues. Germline CDR1 is LGHNA and CDR2 is YSLEER. This rearrangement joins TRBV4-3 to TRBJ2-2; 8 bases match TRBD1. This receptor was taken from a male donor in good health. Some clones in this sample may be carry-over from other donors' samples. Source material: whole blood. The CDR3 DNA reads as TGCGCCAGCAGCCCCGGACAGGGTACCGGGGAGCTGATTTTT. Translated: CASSPGQGTGELIF.